These T cell receptor beta chains were read from a single sample in a study of blood T cell repertoires in COVID-19. Method: immunoSEQ multiplex PCR; TCRdb's copy keeps in-frame clones and lacks some. The sample includes fewer than 65,000 clones, 80% to 90% of them seen just once. Sequenced sample: peripheral blood. These receptor sequences come from a man aged 55 to 70 with acute or convalescent COVID-19. Each CDR3 is given with its conserved first and last residue. The order of the fields is clone size, J gene, V gene, D gene, CDR3 protein, CDR3 DNA. A D gene is named only where the DNA matches it firmly. Clone size is not always given. Where it is, it says once, few, many or a class for expanded clones.

NA	TRBJ1-1	TRBV7-9	NA	CASSPTTGNTEAFF	TGTGCCAGCAGCCCAACAACAGGGAACACTGAAGCTTTCTTT
few	TRBJ1-2	TRBV12-3/TRBV12-4	NA	CASSLQQGHGYTF	TGTGCCAGCAGTTTACAACAGGGTCATGGCTACACCTTC
NA	TRBJ1-2	TRBV30	NA	CAWSAGFYGYTF	TGTGCCTGGAGTGCGGGGTTTTATGGCTACACCTTC
NA	TRBJ1-2	TRBV6-6	NA	CASRDRDGREDGYTF	TGTGCCAGCCGAGACCGGGATGGCAGGGAGGATGGCTACACCTTC
few	TRBJ1-3	TRBV6-4	NA	CASRTGTSGNTIYF	TGTGCCAGCAGGACCGGGACAAGTGGAAACACCATATATTTT
NA	TRBJ1-5	TRBV10-3	NA	CAIREGTTDQPQHF	TGTGCCATCAGGGAGGGGACAACTGATCAGCCCCAGCATTTT
few	TRBJ2-2	TRBV7-9	NA	CATPQGEAGELFF	TGTGCCACCCCTCAGGGGGAGGCCGGGGAGCTGTTTTTT
NA	TRBJ2-7	TRBV18	TRBD1	CASSPTGGPESGEQYF	TGTGCCAGCTCACCGACAGGGGGCCCTGAATCAGGGGAGCAGTACTTC
NA	TRBJ2-7	TRBV18	TRBD1	CASSPFSDRGLEQYF	TGTGCCAGCTCACCATTCTCCGACAGGGGTCTCGAGCAGTACTTC
NA	TRBJ1-2	TRBV13	TRBD1	CASSLNRGNGYTF	TGTGCCAGCAGCTTAAACAGGGGGAATGGCTACACCTTC
few	TRBJ1-3	TRBV7-9	TRBD1	CASSLDGTAGNTIYF	TGTGCCAGCAGCTTAGACGGGACAGCTGGAAACACCATATATTTT
once	TRBJ2-1	TRBV27	NA	CASSLAGDGYNEQFF	TGTGCCAGCAGTTTAGCAGGGGATGGCTACAATGAGCAGTTCTTC
NA	TRBJ1-6	TRBV14	TRBD1	CASSGYTGGNSPLHF	TGTGCCAGCAGCGGGTACACAGGGGGGAATTCACCCCTCCACTTT
NA	TRBJ2-7	TRBV7-7	NA	CASSLDRAYEQYF	TGTGCTAGCAGCTTAGATCGAGCCTACGAGCAGTACTTC
once	TRBJ2-7	TRBV2	TRBD2	CASSPTSGQYAYEQYF	TGTGCCAGCAGTCCGACTAGCGGCCAATACGCCTACGAGCAGTACTTC
NA	TRBJ2-2	TRBV12-3/TRBV12-4	NA	CASSLEGTGELFF	TGTGCCAGCAGTTTGGAGGGCACCGGGGAGCTGTTTTTT
once	TRBJ2-3	TRBV9	TRBD2	CASSVVAGGTDTQYF	TGTGCCAGCAGCGTAGTAGCGGGGGGCACAGATACGCAGTATTTT
once	TRBJ1-1	TRBV19	NA	CASSFRTGNTEAFF	TGTGCCAGTAGTTTTAGAACAGGGAACACTGAAGCTTTCTTT
NA	TRBJ2-1	TRBV6-5	NA	CASTGTLSSYNEQFF	TGTGCCAGCACGGGGACTCTTAGCTCCTACAATGAGCAGTTCTTC
medium-sized	TRBJ1-1	TRBV19	NA	CASSISRVATEAFF	TGTGCCAGTAGTATCTCCCGGGTGGCCACTGAAGCTTTCTTT
NA	TRBJ2-1	TRBV5-1	NA	CASSFAAPPYNEQFF	TGCGCCAGCAGCTTCGCGGCTCCTCCCTACAATGAGCAGTTCTTC
NA	TRBJ1-3	TRBV3-1/TRBV3-2	NA	CASSQVGHFSGNTIYF	TGTGCCAGCAGCCAAGTGGGACATTTCTCTGGAAACACCATATATTTT
NA	TRBJ1-2	TRBV24-1	TRBD1	CATSEGQGEVGYTF	TGTGCCACCAGTGAAGGACAGGGAGAAGTCGGCTACACCTTC
NA	TRBJ1-2	TRBV2	NA	CASSEAITQGRGYTF	TGTGCCAGCAGTGAAGCCATTACGCAGGGCCGAGGCTACACCTTC
once	TRBJ2-7	TRBV3-1/TRBV3-2	NA	CASSQNAVSYEQYF	TGTGCCAGCAGCCAAAATGCAGTATCATACGAGCAGTACTTC
NA	TRBJ2-1	TRBV15	NA	CATSRDLGQGTSNEQFF	TGTGCCACCAGCAGAGATTTGGGGCAGGGTACGAGTAATGAGCAGTTCTTC
NA	TRBJ1-2	TRBV10-3	NA	CAISEDRSYGYTF	TGTGCCATCAGTGAGGACAGGAGCTATGGCTACACCTTC
NA	TRBJ1-4	TRBV24-1	TRBD1	CATSERQGTYEKLFF	TGTGCCACCAGTGAGAGACAGGGTACTTATGAAAAACTGTTTTTT
NA	TRBJ1-5	TRBV2	NA	CASSEAGRTNQPQHF	TGTGCCAGCAGTGAAGCTGGCCGCACCAATCAGCCCCAGCATTTT
NA	TRBJ1-3	TRBV30	NA	CAWSHTGSSGNTIYF	TGTGCCTGGAGTCACACAGGGAGCTCTGGAAACACCATATATTTT
NA	TRBJ1-1	TRBV5-1	NA	CASSRDNPALNTEAFF	TGCGCCAGCAGCCGGGACAACCCAGCCCTGAACACTGAAGCTTTCTTT
once	TRBJ2-1	TRBV6-5	NA	CASSYRPGLYEQFF	TGTGCCAGCAGTTATCGACCGGGACTCTATGAGCAGTTCTTC
NA	TRBJ1-5	TRBV10-1	NA	CATDTNHTHWFSNQPQHF	TGCGCCACCGACACGAACCATACACACTGGTTTAGCAATCAGCCCCAGCATTTT
NA	TRBJ2-7	TRBV3-1/TRBV3-2	TRBD2	CASSQDGGGYEQYF	TGTGCCAGCAGCCAAGATGGGGGGGGCTACGAGCAGTACTTC
NA	TRBJ2-7	TRBV7-9	NA	CASSLAATYYEQYF	TGTGCCAGCAGCTTAGCTGCCACCTACTACGAGCAGTACTTC
NA	TRBJ1-5	TRBV11-1	NA	CASSQGPNQPQHF	TGTGCCAGCAGCCAGGGCCCCAATCAGCCCCAGCATTTT
NA	TRBJ1-1	TRBV2	NA	CASREGPGLNTEAFF	TGTGCCAGCAGGGAGGGTCCGGGCCTGAACACTGAAGCTTTCTTT
NA	TRBJ2-4	TRBV19	TRBD1	CASSIYGTGQAKNIQYF	TGTGCCAGTAGTATATACGGGACAGGTCAAGCCAAAAACATTCAGTACTTC
once	TRBJ2-7	TRBV6-5	NA	CASSTSKFSAYEQYF	TGTGCCAGCAGTACTAGCAAGTTCTCCGCCTACGAGCAGTACTTC
NA	TRBJ1-6	TRBV7-9	NA	CASSLSPLTGWENSPLHF	TGTGCCAGCAGCTTATCCCCCCTCACAGGGTGGGAGAATTCACCCCTCCACTTT
NA	TRBJ1-2	TRBV4-2	TRBD1	CASSQGGTGVLGLHGYTF	TGTGCCAGCAGCCAAGGGGGGACAGGGGTCTTAGGGCTGCATGGCTACACCTTC
NA	TRBJ1-5	TRBV21-1	NA	CASVLGEQDNQPQHF	TGTGCCAGCGTCCTTGGGGAACAGGACAATCAGCCCCAGCATTTT
once	TRBJ1-1	TRBV4-1	NA	CASSQDHSNTEAFF	TGCGCCAGCAGCCAAGATCACTCGAACACTGAAGCTTTCTTT
NA	TRBJ2-3	TRBV5-1	NA	CASAWAGGISTDTQYF	TGCGCCAGCGCTTGGGCAGGGGGGATAAGCACAGATACGCAGTATTTT
NA	TRBJ2-1	TRBV6-5	NA	CATQGFSGSYNEQFF	TGTGCCACCCAGGGGTTCTCAGGCTCCTACAATGAGCAGTTCTTC
NA	TRBJ1-1	TRBV5-1	NA	CASSLGGEGTKAFF	TGCGCCAGCAGCTTGGGGGGCGAAGGGACAAAAGCTTTCTTT
NA	TRBJ2-3	TRBV2	TRBD2	CASLLKPSGSSTDTQYF	TGTGCCAGCCTACTTAAGCCTAGCGGCTCTAGCACAGATACGCAGTATTTT
NA	TRBJ2-3	TRBV7-9	TRBD1	CASSPRGPDTQYF	TGTGCCAGCAGCCCCAGGGGGCCAGATACGCAGTATTTT
NA	TRBJ1-3	TRBV29-1	NA	CSVEPAKPGTSGNTIYF	TGCAGCGTTGAACCCGCCAAGCCGGGGACTTCAGGAAACACCATATATTTT
NA	TRBJ1-2	TRBV9	TRBD1	CASSFGQGAGYTF	TGTGCCAGCAGCTTCGGACAGGGGGCCGGCTACACCTTC
NA	TRBJ1-4	TRBV20-1	NA	CSASPQGLEKLFF	TGCAGTGCTAGTCCGCAGGGGTTGGAAAAACTGTTTTTT
NA	TRBJ1-4	TRBV11-3	TRBD1	CASSADRVQQTNEKLFF	TGTGCCAGCAGCGCAGACAGGGTCCAACAAACTAATGAAAAACTGTTTTTT
NA	TRBJ2-1	TRBV10-3	TRBD1	CAIRGVDRGSYNEQFF	TGTGCCATCAGGGGGGTAGACAGGGGCTCCTACAATGAGCAGTTCTTC
NA	TRBJ1-5	TRBV15	TRBD1	CATSRGGVQYTGTGVYNQPQHF	TGTGCCACCAGCAGAGGGGGAGTCCAATATACCGGGACAGGGGTTTACAATCAGCCCCAGCATTTT
NA	TRBJ2-2	TRBV2	TRBD1	CASRETGVGDTGELFF	TGTGCCAGCAGGGAGACAGGGGTCGGCGACACCGGGGAGCTGTTTTTT
NA	TRBJ1-2	TRBV3-1/TRBV3-2	NA	CASSQENRYYGYTF	TGTGCCAGCAGCCAAGAGAACAGGTACTATGGCTACACCTTC